What follows are 29 T cell receptor beta chains derived from one specimen sequenced in a study of graft-versus-host responses after intestinal transplantation. Generated by immunoSEQ multiplex PCR, the TCRdb table keeps only in-frame clones and is missing some. The data contain more than 50,000 clones, more than 75% of them singletons. The sample here was PBMCs, taken 118 days after intestinal transplantation. These receptors originate from a human patient who received an intestinal transplant, so some T cells may come from the graft donor.

The chain combines TRBV5-4 with TRBJ2-3; the match to TRBD2 covers 9 bases. V dropped 5 bases and J dropped 0; count of bases not matched to a gene: 4. The CDR3 contains 15 residues. CDR1 is SGHNT, CDR2 YYREEE, per germline (reference sequence). CDR3 nucleotide sequence: TGTGCCAGCAGTCGTGGGACTAGCAGCACAGATACGCAGTATTTT. This translates into CASSRGTSSTDTQYF.

The V gene is TRBV18, the J gene TRBJ2-3; TRBD2 might be the D (5 bases). Germline-derived CDR1 and CDR2 are KGHSH and LQKENI. The CDR3 contains 13 residues. V lost 6 bases and J 3 bases, leaving 10 bases between the germline ends. The CDR3 DNA is TGTGCCAGCTCGGACTCGGGTACAGATACGCAGTATTTT. Translating gives CASSDSGTDTQYF.

The V and J genes are TRBV18 and TRBJ2-3, with D perhaps matching TRBD1 (5 bases). Trimming stripped 6 bases from V and 0 bases from J, with 13 bases between. The CDR3 spans 15 residues. Germline V lookup: CDR1 KGHSH, CDR2 LQKENI. The CDR3 DNA reads TGTGCCAGCTCCAAGGACATTTCTAGCACAGATACGCAGTATTTT. Translated, it gives CASSKDISSTDTQYF.

The chain combines TRBV2 with TRBJ2-1; D gene ambiguous. The CDR3 loop spans 16 amino acids. The germline CDR1 and CDR2 sequences are SNHLY and FYNNEI. V was trimmed by 5 bases and J by 2 bases, leaving 16 bases between them. CDR3 nucleotides: TGTGCCAGCAGTTACGACGGACGAATAACCTACAATGAGCAGTTCTTC. Its translation is CASSYDGRITYNEQFF.

This chain uses TRBV5-1 with TRBJ2-7; possible D gene TRBD1, 6 bases. V shed 4 bases and J shed 6 bases, with 14 bases lying between them. Germline CDR1 reads SGHRS; CDR2 reads YFSETQ. The CDR3 extends over 13 amino acids. CDR3 bases: TGCGCCAGCAGCGCCGGGACAAATGGCGAGCAGTACTTC. Its protein is CASSAGTNGEQYF.

The V call is TRBV5-4, the J call TRBJ2-5, with D perhaps given as TRBD1 or TRBD2 (5 bases each). Germline-derived CDR1 and CDR2 are SGHNT and YYREEE (reference sequence). This CDR3 contains 15 residues. V lost 5 bases and J 0 bases, leaving 14 bases between the germline ends. CDR3 in amino acids: CASSLLGPNQETQYF. In nucleotides, the CDR3 is TGTGCCAGCAGTCTCCTGGGACCGAACCAAGAGACCCAGTACTTC.

The chain has TRBV29-1 and TRBJ2-1; perhaps TRBD1 as D (7 bases). Germline CDR1 reads SQVTM; CDR2 reads ANQGSEA. This CDR3 is built from 12 residues. V lost 5 bases and J 10 bases, leaving 15 bases between the germline ends. The CDR3 region is CSVPFGGQEQFF. CDR3 bases: TGCAGCGTTCCTTTCGGGGGACAGGAGCAGTTCTTC.

This chain joins TRBV28 and TRBJ2-1; 15 bases match TRBD2. The V segment lost 3 bases and the J segment 1 base; nucleotides outside the gene matches: 10. CDR3 length: 20 residues. CDR1 and CDR2 from the germline V gene are MDHEN and SYDVKM. DNA for the CDR3: TGTGCCAGCAGTTTCCCAGGACTAGCGGGGGGGGATGGGTCCTACAATGAGCAGTTCTTC. It codes for CASSFPGLAGGDGSYNEQFF.

This chain links TRBV4-1 with TRBJ2-6; 10 positions match TRBD1. The V gene's germline CDR1 is MGHRA and CDR2 YSYEKL. The CDR3 sequence is 19 residues long. Trimming removed 1 base from V and 0 bases from J; junction bases left unmatched: 6. The chain's CDR3 is CASSQAAGQGYSGANVLTF. The CDR3 coding sequence is TGCGCCAGCAGCCAAGCCGCGGGACAGGGGTACTCTGGGGCCAACGTCCTGACTTTC.

The CDR3 loop is CASSDDASSYEQYF. The CDR3 bases are TGTGCCAGCAGTGATGATGCCAGTTCCTACGAGCAGTACTTC. The J gene is TRBJ2-7, the V gene TRBV25-1; D unclear. The germline gives CDR1 MGHDK, CDR2 SYGVNS. The CDR3 contains 14 residues. V gave up 3 bases and J gave up 1 base, with 10 bases separating them.

The chain is built from TRBV18 and TRBJ2-5, with D unresolved. From germline, CDR1 is KGHSH and CDR2 LQKENI. The CDR3 contains 13 residues. Trimming cost V 4 bases and J 5 bases, with 11 bases left between them. CDR3 residues: CASSRALGETQYF. The CDR3 DNA is TGTGCCAGCTCACGGGCCCTAGGGGAGACCCAGTACTTC.

The rearrangement joins TRBV27 to TRBJ2-5; D not resolved. V gave up 4 bases and J gave up 8 bases, with 14 bases separating them. The germline V gene encodes CDR1 MNHEY and CDR2 SMNVEV (reference sequence). This CDR3 contains 13 residues. The CDR3 here is CASSSAGSTTQYF. The CDR3 nucleotides are TGTGCCAGCAGTTCGGCCGGGTCAACAACCCAGTACTTC.

V is TRBV19 and J is TRBJ2-3; 7 bases match TRBD1. Trimming removed 3 bases from V and 2 bases from J; junction bases left unmatched: 5. This CDR3 is built from 15 residues. The germline V gene has CDR1 LNHDA and CDR2 SQIVND (reference sequence). Here the CDR3 reads CASSILTGPTDTQYF. DNA of the CDR3: TGTGCCAGTAGTATCCTGACAGGGCCCACAGATACGCAGTATTTT.

The chain uses TRBV4-2 and TRBJ2-2; D possibly corresponds to TRBD2 (6 bases). The CDR3 contains 15 residues. Trimming cost V 1 base and J 6 bases, with 12 bases left between them. Germline V lookup: CDR1 LGHNA, CDR2 YNFKEQ. This CDR3 reads CASSQAPSESGELFF. The CDR3 DNA follows: TGTGCCAGCAGCCAAGCACCTAGCGAGTCCGGGGAGCTGTTTTTT.

The CDR3 spells CASSRQGRTGELFF. The CDR3 nucleotides are TGTGCCAGCAGCCGACAGGGGCGGACCGGGGAGCTGTTTTTT. The chain has TRBV28 and TRBJ2-2, with 8 bases fitting TRBD1. The CDR3 has 14 amino acids. Germline-derived CDR1 and CDR2 are MDHEN and SYDVKM. V shed 6 bases and J 5 bases; nucleotides not matched to a gene: 5.

This rearrangement joins TRBV27 to TRBJ2-7; TRBD1 is a possible D gene (5 bases). V dropped 5 bases and J dropped 2 bases, with 13 bases sitting between them. From germline, CDR1 is MNHEY and CDR2 SMNVEV (reference sequence). This CDR3 spans 14 amino acids. The CDR3, as DNA: TGTGCCAGCAGTCTGGGTGGGGCAGCCTACGAGCAGTACTTC. This sequence encodes CASSLGGAAYEQYF.

This sequence joins TRBV7-2 and TRBJ2-4, with TRBD2 matching 14 bases. With 0 bases clipped from V and 7 bases from J, the junction kept 8 bases outside the gene matches. This CDR3 is 18 amino acids long. The V gene's germline CDR1 is SGHTA and CDR2 FQGNSA. The chain's CDR3 is CASSLAGTSGSLRNIQYF. In DNA, the CDR3 is TGTGCCAGCAGCTTAGCTGGGACTAGCGGGAGCCTCCGGAACATTCAGTACTTC.

This chain links TRBV6-6 with TRBJ2-7, with 7 bases matching TRBD1. The CDR3 extends over 14 amino acids. V lost 6 bases, J lost 2 bases, and 7 bases stayed unmatched. Germline-derived CDR1 and CDR2 are MNHNY and SVGAGI (reference sequence). The CDR3 protein is CASRIRQGAYEQYF. The CDR3 DNA sequence: TGTGCCAGCAGAATTCGACAGGGAGCCTACGAGCAGTACTTC.

The CDR3 DNA reads as TGTGCCAGCAACACCCAATACGGACAGCCCCAGCATTTT. It is translated as CASNTQYGQPQHF. This sequence joins TRBV6-6 and TRBJ1-5; D unclear. V was pared by 7 bases and J by 7 bases, with 14 bases between. The germline V gene encodes CDR1 MNHNY and CDR2 SVGAGI (reference sequence). The length of the CDR3 is 13 residues.

This rearrangement joins TRBV19 to TRBJ1-3, with D hard to call. Trimming left V 3 bases short and J 0 bases short, with 6 bases between. Per germline, CDR1 LNHDA and CDR2 SQIVND (reference sequence). The CDR3 is made up of 14 amino acids. The CDR3 here is CASSIRGSGNTIYF. The DNA for the CDR3 is TGTGCCAGTAGTATTCGGGGCTCTGGAAACACCATATATTTT.

This chain uses TRBV6-5 with TRBJ2-7; 14 bases agree with TRBD2. The CDR3 has 14 amino acids. Germline lookup yields CDR1 MNHEY and CDR2 SVGAGI. V was pared by 5 bases and J by 9 bases, with 6 bases of the junction left unmatched. The CDR3 DNA reads TGTGCCAGCAGTGAGGGACTAGCGGGAGATGGGCAGTACTTC. Encoded protein: CASSEGLAGDGQYF.

To note about this clone: Germline and junction disagree at one end, which may indicate a read error. The chain joins TRBV28 to TRBJ2-1; 9 bases align to TRBD1. CDR3 length: 13 amino acids. Germline values: CDR1 MDHEN, CDR2 SYDVKM. Here the CDR3 DNA reads TGTGCCAGCAGCACCAACGCCGGACAGGGGCTCCTCTTC. This gives the protein CASSTNAGQGLLF. The full variable domain, with the rest looked up from reference TRBV28 and TRBJ2-1, is DVKVTQSSRYLVKRTGEKVFLECVQDMDHENMFWYRQDPGLGLRLIYFSYDVKMKEKGDIPEGYSVSREKKERFSLILESASTNQTSMYLCASSTNAGQGLLFGPGTRLTVL.

The chain combines TRBV10-3 with TRBJ2-3; 9 bases are shared with TRBD2. The V segment lost 8 bases and the J segment 5 bases; nucleotides outside the gene matches: 2. CDR3 length: 12 amino acids. Per germline, CDR1 ENHRY and CDR2 SYGVKD. The CDR3 coding sequence is TGTGCCATCTCTAGCGGGGTAGATACGCAGTATTTT. It codes for CAISSGVDTQYF.

The chain joins TRBV2 to TRBJ2-5, with no clear D. This CDR3 has 11 residues. Trimming stripped 6 bases from V and 9 bases from J, with 11 bases between. Looked up from germline, CDR1 is SNHLY and CDR2 is FYNNEI. The DNA of the CDR3 is TGTGCCAGCAGCCTCTTGGCTGCCCAGTACTTC. Amino acids: CASSLLAAQYF.

The chain employs TRBV19 and TRBJ2-1, with 10 positions matching TRBD2. J was trimmed by 5 bases and V by 7 bases; bases with no gene match: 2. Germline V gene sequence: CDR1 LNHDA, CDR2 SQIVND (reference sequence). This CDR3 has 13 amino acids. In DNA form, the CDR3 reads TGTGCCAGTACACTAGCGGGGAACAATGAGCAGTTCTTC. It translates to CASTLAGNNEQFF. Using reference TRBV19 and TRBJ2-1 for the parts outside the CDR3, the full variable domain is DGGITQSPKYLFRKEGQNVTLSCEQNLNHDAMYWYRQDPGQGLRLIYYSQIVNDFQKGDIAEGYSVSREKKESFPLTVTSAQKNPTAFYLCASTLAGNNEQFFGPGTRLTVL.

This chain uses TRBV6-6 with TRBJ2-3; D is uncertain. Germline lookup yields CDR1 MNHNY and CDR2 SVGAGI (reference sequence). The CDR3 runs 16 residues. The V end was cut by 6 bases, the J end by 4 bases, with 20 bases between. The CDR3 spells CASRWTLTVAADTQYF. The CDR3 DNA reads as TGTGCCAGCAGATGGACCCTAACCGTAGCAGCAGATACGCAGTATTTT.

The V and J genes are TRBV6-4 and TRBJ2-1, with TRBD2 matching 10 bases. CDR1 and CDR2 (germline): MRHNA, SNTAGT. V lost 0 bases and J lost 9; bases outside the gene matches: 8. The CDR3 contains 16 residues. The CDR3 loop is CASSDSLLAGMSEQFF. For the CDR3, the DNA is TGTGCCAGCAGTGACTCTTTACTAGCGGGAATGTCTGAGCAGTTCTTC.

V gene TRBV28 combines with J gene TRBJ2-3; D not certain. This CDR3 is built from 14 residues. The V end was cut by 5 bases, the J end by 0 bases, with 9 bases between. The germline V gene encodes CDR1 MDHEN and CDR2 SYDVKM. The CDR3: CASSHGPSTDTQYF. Here the CDR3 DNA reads TGTGCCAGCAGTCATGGACCTAGCACAGATACGCAGTATTTT. The variable domain in full, completed from reference TRBV28 and TRBJ2-3, reads DVKVTQSSRYLVKRTGEKVFLECVQDMDHENMFWYRQDPGLGLRLIYFSYDVKMKEKGDIPEGYSVSREKKERFSLILESASTNQTSMYLCASSHGPSTDTQYFGPGTRLTVL.

The chain recombines TRBV9 with TRBJ2-1; TRBD2 matches 7 bases. The CDR3 length is 16 residues. With V trimmed by 0 bases and J by 1 base, 4 bases remained unmatched. CDR1 and CDR2 from the germline V gene are SGDLS and YYNGEE. The CDR3 sequence: CASSVVGAGSYNEQFF. The CDR3 DNA is TGTGCCAGCAGCGTAGTGGGAGCGGGATCCTACAATGAGCAGTTCTTC.